This T cell receptor (beta chain) was sequenced for a study of Ad26.COV2.S vaccination and SARS-CoV-2 variants. Study summary: Ad26.COV2.S given intramuscularly, once or twice 56 days apart.

Data came from immunoSEQ multiplex PCR; TCRdb stores just in-frame clones and leaves some out. The table has a few hundred thousand clones, roughly 90% seen once. As for treatment: some 20 received Ad26.COV2.S at low or high dose, single or two shots; 5 received placebo; per-sample allocation not given. Material that was analyzed had been drawn on day 63 after the first vaccine or placebo injection. The CDR3 contains 14 residues. The germline CDR1 and CDR2 sequences are LGHNA and YSLEER. V lost 0 bases and J 4 bases, leaving 9 bases between the germline ends. The clonotype was recovered from a person aged 18-65 years who received the Ad26.COV2.S COVID-19 vaccine or a placebo. The material was peripheral blood, obtained in a trial of Ad26.COV2.S vaccine versus placebo. The chain uses TRBV4-3 and TRBJ1-2, with D uncertain. The CDR3 loop reads CASSQDHTGYGYTF. CDR3 DNA: TGCGCCAGCAGCCAAGATCACACTGGCTATGGCTACACCTTC.